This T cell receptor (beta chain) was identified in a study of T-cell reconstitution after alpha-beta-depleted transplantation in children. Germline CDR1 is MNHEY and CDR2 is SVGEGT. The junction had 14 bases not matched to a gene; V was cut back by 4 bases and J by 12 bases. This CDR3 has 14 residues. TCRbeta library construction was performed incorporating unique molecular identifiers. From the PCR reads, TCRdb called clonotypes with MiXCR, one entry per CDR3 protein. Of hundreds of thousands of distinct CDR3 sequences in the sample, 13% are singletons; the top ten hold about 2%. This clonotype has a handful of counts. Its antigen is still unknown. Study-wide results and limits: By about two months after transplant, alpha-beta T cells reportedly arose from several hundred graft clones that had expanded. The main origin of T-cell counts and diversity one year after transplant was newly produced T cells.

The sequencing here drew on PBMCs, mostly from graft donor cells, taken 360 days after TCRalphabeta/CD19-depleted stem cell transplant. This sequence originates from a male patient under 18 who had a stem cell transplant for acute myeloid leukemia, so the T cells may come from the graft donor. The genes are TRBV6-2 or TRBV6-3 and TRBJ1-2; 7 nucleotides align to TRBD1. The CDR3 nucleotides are TGTGCCAGCAGTTCGTTAGGACAGGCCAACGGCGACACCTTC. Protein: CASSSLGQANGDTF.